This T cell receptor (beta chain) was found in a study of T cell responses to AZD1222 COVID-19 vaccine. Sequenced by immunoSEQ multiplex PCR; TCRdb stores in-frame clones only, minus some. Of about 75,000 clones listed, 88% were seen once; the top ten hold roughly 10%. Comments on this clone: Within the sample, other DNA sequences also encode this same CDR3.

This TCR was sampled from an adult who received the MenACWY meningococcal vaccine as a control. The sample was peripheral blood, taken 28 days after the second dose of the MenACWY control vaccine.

In DNA, the CDR3 is TGTGCCAGCTCACCCGGGGGGGGATCCTACAATGAGCAGTTCTTC. Its protein product is CASSPGGGSYNEQFF. This sequence joins TRBV18 and TRBJ2-1; 8 nucleotides match TRBD2. The V gene end was trimmed by 3 bases and the J gene end by 1 base; junction bases not matched to a gene: 2. The CDR3 totals 15 residues. CDR1 and CDR2 from the germline V gene are KGHSH and LQKENI.